The 20 T cell receptor beta chains reported below all come from one sample, sequenced in a study of T cells expressing NK-cell markers. TCRdb re-called the 5' RACE reads, yielding one record per CDR3 amino acid sequence without DNA. The sample includes about 260,000 distinct CDR3 sequences. Material: blood T cells: a sorted CD56 or NKG2C T cell subset, CD4+ or CD8+ T cells, or bulk PBMC T cells (not recorded which). The receptors originated from a man aged 18 to 29 in good health.

V and J are TRBV7-7 and TRBJ2-5; as DNA is missing, the TRBD2 call by TCRdb cannot be tested. Germline CDR1 and CDR2: SSHAT and FNYEAQ (reference sequence). The CDR3 length is 16 residues. The CDR3 spells CASSRLTSGIIETQYF.

The chain joins TRBV2 to TRBJ2-1. CDR3 size: 13 residues. CDR1 is SNHLY and CDR2 is FYNNEI in the germline V gene. The CDR3 reads CASGVAGMDEQFF.

V is TRBV7-2 and J is TRBJ2-1; absent DNA, TCRdb's TRBD2 call cannot be checked. Germline-derived CDR1 and CDR2 are SGHTA and FQGNSA. The CDR3 has 16 residues. CDR3 amino acids: CASSQSAAVIGYEQFF. The entire variable domain, with the rest obtained from reference TRBV7-2 and TRBJ2-1, is as follows: GAGVSQSPSNKVTEKGKDVELRCDPISGHTALYWYRQSLGQGLEFLIYFQGNSAPDKSGLPSDRFSAERTGGSVSTLTIQRTQQEDSAVYLCASSQSAAVIGYEQFFGPGTRLTVL.

This CDR3 is CASSPRRGTGFYSNQPQHF. The J gene is TRBJ1-5, the V gene TRBV18; the D gene TCRdb calls, TRBD1, cannot be checked with no DNA. The CDR3 sequence is 19 residues long. The germline CDR1 and CDR2 sequences are KGHSH and LQKENI.

J is TRBJ1-5 and V is TRBV24-1. The CDR3 has 13 amino acids. From germline, CDR1 is KGHDR and CDR2 SFDVKD. The CDR3 loop is CATSGEYNQPQHF.

This chain uses TRBV12-3 or TRBV12-4 with TRBJ2-5; the TCRdb D gene call, TRBD1, has no DNA to confirm it. This CDR3 spans 14 amino acids. CDR3 in amino acids: CASSPVGLGETQYF.

V and J are TRBV2 and TRBJ2-5; TCRdb gives TRBD2 as the D gene, but with no DNA this cannot be confirmed. The CDR3 is 14 residues long. CDR1 and CDR2 (germline): SNHLY, FYNNEI. This CDR3 is CASSERDPQETQYF.

The chain has TRBV7-9 and TRBJ2-5. CDR1 and CDR2 from the germline V gene are SEHNR and FQNEAQ (reference sequence). This CDR3 comprises 14 residues. This CDR3 reads CASSLREYQETQYF.

This rearrangement joins TRBV30 to TRBJ1-3; the TRBD1 assignment by TCRdb is unverifiable without DNA. This CDR3 region has 17 residues. In germline, CDR1 is GTSNPN, CDR2 SVGIG (reference sequence). The CDR3 sequence is CAYQKMTGKFSGNTIYF.

The chain has TRBV6-2 or TRBV6-3 and TRBJ2-1; TCRdb's assignment of TRBD2 cannot be checked, as there is no DNA. This CDR3 region has 21 residues. CDR1 is MNHEY, CDR2 SVGEGT, per germline. CDR3 protein: CASGDVLTWTSGRRVHNEQFF.

V gene TRBV6-5 combines with J gene TRBJ2-3; checking the TCRdb D call of TRBD1 is not possible without DNA. The CDR3 has 15 amino acids. Germline V gene data show CDR1 as MNHEY and CDR2 as SVGAGI. The CDR3 sequence: CASSSRDREVDTQYF.

The CDR3: CASRVEGTTGELFF. The J gene is TRBJ2-2, the V gene TRBV6-1; there is no DNA to check the TCRdb D call of TRBD2. Per germline, CDR1 MNHNS and CDR2 SASEGT. CDR3 length: 14 amino acids.

CDR3 sequence reads: CASSLGPGSIDTQYF. This chain links TRBV7-9 with TRBJ2-3. Germline V gene data show CDR1 as SEHNR and CDR2 as FQNEAQ (reference sequence). There are 15 residues in the CDR3.

This sequence joins TRBV5-6 and TRBJ2-3; TCRdb proposes TRBD1, but this gene call is untestable without DNA. CDR3 length equals 15 residues. Germline CDR1 and CDR2: SGHDT and YYEEEE. CDR3 sequence reads: CASSSSGGSWDTQYF.

The V and J genes are TRBV15 and TRBJ2-2. The CDR3 loop spans 15 amino acids. Germline CDR1 and CDR2: LNHNV and YYDKDF (reference sequence). CDR3: CATSRDGPSTGELFF.

J is TRBJ1-5 and V is TRBV6-1. Germline CDR1 and CDR2: MNHNS and SASEGT. The CDR3 spans 15 residues. This CDR3 is CASSEGVSRNQPQHF.

The chain links TRBV24-1 to TRBJ2-1. The germline CDR1 and CDR2 sequences are KGHDR and SFDVKD. The CDR3 length is 14 residues. This CDR3 is CATSDGGLYNEQFF.

The gene calls are TRBV6-1 and TRBJ1-1. Per germline, CDR1 MNHNS and CDR2 SASEGT. The CDR3 runs to 15 residues. CDR3 residues: CASSRYSVTNTEAFF.

The chain carries TRBV7-9 and TRBJ2-7. Germline V lookup: CDR1 SEHNR, CDR2 FQNEAQ (reference sequence). This CDR3 region has 14 residues. Here the CDR3 reads CASSLSGRKNEQYF.

The chain uses TRBV10-3 and TRBJ1-1; TCRdb's D call, TRBD1, is unchecked because there is no DNA. Germline CDR1 and CDR2: ENHRY and SYGVKD. The length of the CDR3 is 16 residues. CDR3 sequence reads: CAISESVGQGDTEAFF.